A single sample gave rise to the 32 T cell receptor beta chains below, sequenced in a study of T cell responses to AZD1222 COVID-19 vaccine. Measured with immunoSEQ multiplex PCR; TCRdb has only the in-frame clones, and not every one. Altogether 150,000 to 200,000 clones are present, almost 95% being singletons, with the ten largest covering 2.3%. The sample consisted of peripheral blood, taken on day 0 of AZD1222 vaccination. The receptors shown here come from an adult in good health.

The rearrangement uses TRBV10-3 and TRBJ1-2; weak D call: TRBD1 (5 bases). The V gene lost 7 bases and the J gene lost 4 bases, with 13 bases spanning the gap. Germline loops: CDR1 ENHRY, CDR2 SYGVKD. CDR3 length equals 13 residues. The CDR3: CAIIRGAGYGYTF. The CDR3 nucleotides read TGTGCCATCATTCGCGGGGCGGGCTATGGCTACACCTTC.

J is TRBJ1-4 and V is TRBV7-9, with D possibly being TRBD1 (5 bases). The CDR3 has 16 residues. In germline, CDR1 is SEHNR, CDR2 FQNEAQ (reference sequence). With 0 bases removed from V and 14 bases from J, the gap between germline ends came to 22 bases. The CDR3 DNA follows: TGTGCCAGCAGCTTAGCGCTGGGGCAGGGTTTAACACACCTGTTTTTT. Encoded protein: CASSLALGQGLTHLFF. Full variable domain (remainder filled in from reference TRBV7-9 and TRBJ1-4): DTGVSQNPRHKITKRGQNVTFRCDPISEHNRLYWYRQTLGQGPEFLTYFQNEAQLEKSRLLSDRFSAERPKGSFSTLEIQRTEQGDSAMYLCASSLALGQGLTHLFFGSGTQLSVL.

This clone was recorded only once. The CDR3 coding sequence is TGCGCCAGCAGCCTGGGGCCAGGGGAGAGCTACGAGCAGTACTTC. Its translation is CASSLGPGESYEQYF. The chain carries TRBV5-1 and TRBJ2-7; weak D call: TRBD1 (6 bases). With 4 bases removed from V and 3 bases from J, the gap between germline ends came to 17 bases. In germline, CDR1 is SGHRS, CDR2 YFSETQ. The CDR3 has 15 residues.

The V gene is TRBV6-5, the J gene TRBJ2-1, with unresolved D. V was pared by 4 bases and J by 9 bases, with 13 bases between. This CDR3 region has 13 residues. CDR1 and CDR2 from the germline V gene are MNHEY and SVGAGI. The CDR3 reads CASSLQEASEQFF. CDR3 nucleotides: TGTGCCAGCAGTTTGCAGGAAGCCAGTGAGCAGTTCTTC.

The rearrangement joins TRBV6-5 to TRBJ1-4, with D possibly being TRBD1 (5 bases). CDR3 length: 15 amino acids. Germline loops: CDR1 MNHEY, CDR2 SVGAGI. Trimming left V 2 bases short and J 8 bases short, with 15 bases between. CDR3 protein: CASSYDGTSGEKLFF. For the CDR3, the DNA is TGTGCCAGCAGTTACGACGGGACTTCGGGGGAAAAACTGTTTTTT.

V usage is TRBV6-4 and J usage is TRBJ2-1; TRBD1 matches at 7 bases. J gave up 16 bases and V 4 bases, and 7 bases lay outside the gene matches. The CDR3 extends over 11 amino acids. From germline, CDR1 is MRHNA and CDR2 SNTAGT. CDR3 amino acids: CASSVGGQLFF. The CDR3 DNA is TGTGCCAGCAGTGTTGGGGGACAGTTATTCTTC.

The chain carries TRBV4-3 and TRBJ1-5; the D is unclear. CDR3 length: 16 amino acids. The germline V and J ends were trimmed by 0 bases and 4 bases, with 13 bases remaining between them. Germline CDR1 LGHNA, CDR2 YSLEER. The CDR3 DNA reads as TGCGCCAGCAGCCAAGATTTGGTATCGGAGAATCAGCCCCAGCATTTT. This gives the protein CASSQDLVSENQPQHF.

CDR3 protein: CASSTGGNQPQHF. The CDR3 DNA is TGTGCCAGTAGTACCGGGGGAAATCAGCCCCAGCATTTT. The chain uses TRBV19 and TRBJ1-5; perhaps TRBD1 as D (5 bases). Deletions cut 4 bases from V and 4 bases from J, with 8 bases between. Germline-derived CDR1 and CDR2 are LNHDA and SQIVND (reference sequence). CDR3 size: 13 residues.

This chain links TRBV7-3 with TRBJ2-1; 12 nucleotides align to TRBD2. Germline V gives CDR1 SGHTA, CDR2 FQGTGA. Trimming at V came to 4 bases and at J to 6 bases, leaving 4 bases not matched to a gene. This CDR3 is 15 amino acids long. The CDR3 DNA reads as TGTGCCAGCAGCTCTGGACTAGCGGGGATCAATGAGCAGTTCTTC. This encodes CASSSGLAGINEQFF.

The chain couples TRBV5-4 to TRBJ1-6; D gene unclear. Germline assignment: CDR1 SGHNT and CDR2 YYREEE (reference sequence). This CDR3 is 15 amino acids long. The V end was cut by 2 bases, the J end by 0 bases, with 6 bases between. Written as DNA, the CDR3 is TGTGCCAGCAGCTTAGTCAGCTCCTATAATTCACCCCTCCACTTT. As protein: CASSLVSSYNSPLHF.

V gene TRBV7-7 combines with J gene TRBJ2-1; tentatively, D is TRBD2 (5 bases). The CDR3 is made up of 13 amino acids. Germline loops: CDR1 SSHAT, CDR2 FNYEAQ (reference sequence). The germline V and J ends were trimmed by 1 base and 7 bases, with 8 bases remaining between them. CDR3 protein: CASSLGLRNEQFF. CDR3 DNA: TGTGCCAGCAGCTTAGGACTACGGAATGAGCAGTTCTTC.

The chain recombines TRBV5-1 with TRBJ2-5; D is unresolved. There are 12 residues in the CDR3. V lost 8 bases to trimming and J lost 4 bases, with 12 bases between them. The germline V gene encodes CDR1 SGHRS and CDR2 YFSETQ. The CDR3 region has the DNA TGCGCCAGGCCGGGTCTGGGAGAGACCCAGTACTTC. Its translation: CARPGLGETQYF.

A single count supports this clone. The V and J genes are TRBV7-3 and TRBJ2-7; 10 positions agree with TRBD1. From germline, CDR1 is SGHTA and CDR2 FQGTGA. This CDR3 is built from 14 residues. V shed 4 bases and J 2 bases; nucleotides not matched to a gene: 2. The CDR3 spells CASSWTGGAYEQYF. DNA for the CDR3: TGTGCCAGCAGCTGGACAGGGGGGGCCTACGAGCAGTACTTC.

This clone was seen once. The rearrangement links TRBV7-2 to TRBJ2-7; D might be TRBD1 (6 bases). This CDR3 has 15 residues. V gave up 0 bases and J gave up 6 bases, with 15 bases separating them. The V gene's germline CDR1 is SGHTA and CDR2 FQGNSA. CDR3 in amino acids: CASSLATGTLGEQYF. The CDR3, as DNA: TGTGCCAGCAGCTTAGCCACCGGGACATTAGGCGAGCAGTACTTC. Full variable domain (rest looked up from reference TRBV7-2 and TRBJ2-7): GAGVSQSPSNKVTEKGKDVELRCDPISGHTALYWYRQSLGQGLEFLIYFQGNSAPDKSGLPSDRFSAERTGGSVSTLTIQRTQQEDSAVYLCASSLATGTLGEQYFGPGTRLTVT.

This clone came up a few times. The chain uses TRBV4-2 and TRBJ2-5; D is ambiguous. Trimming took 0 bases from V and 5 from J, leaving 10 bases between them. Germline values: CDR1 LGHNA, CDR2 YNFKEQ. The CDR3 loop spans 14 amino acids. As DNA, the CDR3 is TGTGCCAGCAGCCAAGAGGCGCTATTGGAGACCCAGTACTTC. This sequence encodes CASSQEALLETQYF.

The chain employs TRBV6-1 and TRBJ2-7; weak D call: TRBD2 (6 bases). V lost 1 base, J lost 3 bases, and 13 bases lay in between. Germline CDR1 MNHNS, CDR2 SASEGT. The CDR3 runs to 15 residues. The CDR3 spells CASSEELAENYEQYF. In DNA form, the CDR3 reads TGTGCCAGCAGTGAAGAGTTAGCGGAGAACTACGAGCAGTACTTC.

V usage is TRBV10-3 and J usage is TRBJ1-2, with a possible D match to TRBD1 (6 bases). The ends were cut back, 10 bases at V and 8 bases at J, with 20 bases in the middle. The CDR3 is 13 amino acids. The germline gives CDR1 ENHRY, CDR2 SYGVKD. The chain's CDR3 is CANRAGTQAGYTF. CDR3 nucleotides: TGTGCCAACAGGGCCGGGACACAGGCGGGCTACACCTTC.

The chain uses TRBV5-1 and TRBJ2-3; no definite D call. With 1 base removed from V and 14 bases from J, the gap between germline ends came to 17 bases. The germline gives CDR1 SGHRS, CDR2 YFSETQ. The CDR3 loop spans 13 amino acids. The CDR3 DNA sequence: TGCGCCAGCAGCTTGCAGGACGTAGGCAGGCGGTATTTT. Amino acid sequence: CASSLQDVGRRYF.

This clone came up once. CDR3 sequence (DNA): TGTGCCAGCAGCCTGACAGCAGATACGCAGTATTTT. Amino acids: CASSLTADTQYF. The chain links TRBV11-3 to TRBJ2-3; possible D gene TRBD1, 5 bases. The V gene lost 5 bases and the J gene lost 4 bases, with 7 bases spanning the gap. The CDR3 consists of 12 residues. CDR1 is SGHNT, CDR2 YENEEA, per germline. The variable domain in full, completed from reference TRBV11-3 and TRBJ2-3, reads EAGVVQSPRYKIIEKKQPVAFWCNPISGHNTLYWYLQNLGQGPELLIRYENEEAVDDSQLPKDRFSAERLKGVDSTLKIQPAELGDSAVYLCASSLTADTQYFGPGTRLTVL.

V is TRBV2 and J is TRBJ2-2; a weak D match, TRBD1 (6 bases). V lost 11 bases, J lost 2 bases, and 18 bases lay in between. Looked up from germline, CDR1 is SNHLY and CDR2 is FYNNEI. CDR3 size: 15 residues. In DNA form, the CDR3 reads TGTGCCGCAAGGGCCGGGACAATTAACACCGGGGAGCTGTTTTTT. It specifies CAARAGTINTGELFF.

The J gene is TRBJ2-1, the V gene TRBV5-6; 9 bases are a match to TRBD2. Per germline, CDR1 SGHDT and CDR2 YYEEEE. The trim removed 3 bases at V and 6 bases at J, leaving 7 bases unmatched. The CDR3 covers 15 residues. CDR3 DNA: TGTGCCAGCAGCTCTACGGGACTAGCCACCAATGAGCAGTTCTTC. It encodes CASSSTGLATNEQFF.

The chain carries TRBV7-2 and TRBJ1-5; 7 positions agree with TRBD1. Germline CDR1 and CDR2: SGHTA and FQGNSA. The CDR3 has 13 amino acids. The ends lost 6 bases at V and 5 bases at J; junction bases unmatched: 4. The CDR3 reads CASRLDRDQPQHF. The CDR3 DNA is TGTGCCAGCAGACTTGACAGGGATCAGCCCCAGCATTTT. Full variable domain (remainder filled in from reference TRBV7-2 and TRBJ1-5): GAGVSQSPSNKVTEKGKDVELRCDPISGHTALYWYRQSLGQGLEFLIYFQGNSAPDKSGLPSDRFSAERTGGSVSTLTIQRTQQEDSAVYLCASRLDRDQPQHFGDGTRLSIL.

As DNA, the CDR3 is TGTGCCAGCAGTAACAGACTTGAAGCTTTCTTT. Protein: CASSNRLEAFF. V and J are TRBV6-5 and TRBJ1-1; D not certain. The V end lost 5 bases, the J end lost 7 bases, and 8 bases lay between the germline ends. The CDR3 runs 11 residues. Germline values: CDR1 MNHEY, CDR2 SVGAGI.

CDR3: CASSSQDRARNSPLHF. The CDR3 DNA follows: TGTGCCAGCAGCTCCCAGGACAGGGCTCGAAATTCACCCCTCCACTTT. The V and J genes are TRBV9 and TRBJ1-6; the match to TRBD1 covers 8 bases. Losses at the gene ends were 4 bases for V and 7 bases for J; bases not matched to a gene: 10. The CDR3 totals 16 residues. Germline V gene lookup returns CDR1 SGDLS and CDR2 YYNGEE.

This clone was observed a single time. The chain is built from TRBV9 and TRBJ2-3, with 9 bases fitting TRBD1. The trim removed 0 bases at V and 3 bases at J, leaving 2 bases unmatched. The germline gives CDR1 SGDLS, CDR2 YYNGEE. CDR3 size: 15 residues. The CDR3 nucleotides read TGTGCCAGCAGCGTAGGGGACAGGGAAACAGATACGCAGTATTTT. Protein: CASSVGDRETDTQYF.

The chain joins TRBV2 to TRBJ1-2, with 8 bases that match TRBD1. CDR1 and CDR2 (germline): SNHLY, FYNNEI. The CDR3 totals 15 residues. The junction had 5 bases not matched to a gene; V was cut back by 1 base and J by 4 bases. CDR3 in DNA: TGTGCCAGCAGTGAAGGAGGCAGGGGGCCCTATGGCTACACCTTC. Amino acids: CASSEGGRGPYGYTF.

V and J are TRBV28 and TRBJ2-7; D may be TRBD1 (6 bases). V lost 6 bases, J lost 4 bases, and 16 bases lay in between. The CDR3 runs 14 residues. The germline gives CDR1 MDHEN, CDR2 SYDVKM. CDR3 bases: TGTGCCAGCAGAACTAGTGGTAGGGGGTACGAGCAGTACTTC. This encodes CASRTSGRGYEQYF.

The CDR3 loop is CASGQGECRGDEQFF. CDR3 DNA: TGTGCCAGCGGACAGGGCGAATGTCGTGGGGATGAGCAGTTCTTC. This chain joins TRBV3-1 (or the pseudogene TRBV3-2) and TRBJ2-1, with TRBD1 matching over 8 bases. V gave up 8 bases and J gave up 8 bases; unmatched junction bases: 14. The CDR3 has 15 residues. Germline CDR1 reads LGHDT; CDR2 reads YNNKEL (reference sequence).

The chain combines TRBV30 with TRBJ1-3; TRBD1 is a possible D gene (6 bases). V lost 0 bases and J lost 4, with 13 bases in between. The germline V gene has CDR1 GTSNPN and CDR2 SVGIG (reference sequence). The CDR3 length is 15 residues. The CDR3 DNA follows: TGTGCCTGGAGTGTAACAGGGCTGGCGGGAAACACCATATATTTT. Protein sequence: CAWSVTGLAGNTIYF.

The chain couples TRBV27 to TRBJ1-5, with D tentatively TRBD1 (5 bases). The germline V and J ends were trimmed by 5 bases and 9 bases, with 14 bases remaining between them. Germline V lookup: CDR1 MNHEY, CDR2 SMNVEV (reference sequence). CDR3 length equals 13 residues. The CDR3 here is CASSPRGSGPQHF. In nucleotides, the CDR3 is TGTGCCAGCAGTCCCCGGGGGAGTGGGCCCCAGCATTTT.

CDR3 residues: CASSLSQLSYEQYF. DNA of the CDR3: TGTGCCAGCAGTTTATCTCAGCTCTCCTACGAGCAGTACTTC. The chain uses TRBV27 and TRBJ2-7; D is uncertain. The CDR3 is 14 residues long. Trimming cost V 0 bases and J 0 bases, with 6 bases left between them. Germline CDR1 and CDR2: MNHEY and SMNVEV (reference sequence).

This clone was counted a few times. The V gene is TRBV5-1, the J gene TRBJ1-1; no firm D call. V lost 4 bases and J 1 base, leaving 8 bases between the germline ends. The CDR3 spans 13 residues. Germline assignment: CDR1 SGHRS and CDR2 YFSETQ. CDR3 sequence (DNA): TGCGCCAGCAGCCCTGGTGAGAACACTGAAGCTTTCTTT. It yields the protein CASSPGENTEAFF.